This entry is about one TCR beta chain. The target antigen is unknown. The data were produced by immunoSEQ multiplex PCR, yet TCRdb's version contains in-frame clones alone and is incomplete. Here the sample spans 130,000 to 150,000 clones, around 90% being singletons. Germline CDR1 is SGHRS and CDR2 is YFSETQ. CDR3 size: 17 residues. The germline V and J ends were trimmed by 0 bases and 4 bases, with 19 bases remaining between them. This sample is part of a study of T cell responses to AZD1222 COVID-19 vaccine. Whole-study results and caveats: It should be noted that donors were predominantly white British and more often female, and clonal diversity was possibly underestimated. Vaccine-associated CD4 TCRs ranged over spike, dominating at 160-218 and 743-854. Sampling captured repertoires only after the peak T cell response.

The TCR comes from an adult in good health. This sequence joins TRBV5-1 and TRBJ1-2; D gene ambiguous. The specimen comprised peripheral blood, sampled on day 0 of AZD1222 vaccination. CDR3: CASSLDSPTTLIYGYTF. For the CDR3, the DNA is TGCGCCAGCAGCTTGGACAGTCCAACAACCTTAATCTATGGCTACACCTTC.